What follows are 7 T cell receptor beta chains derived from one specimen sequenced in a study of cytomegalovirus exposure and HLA in healthy donors. PCR employed 60 Vbeta and 13 Jbeta primers. Repertoires were generated with immunoSEQ multiplex PCR, while TCRdb's copy carries only in-frame clones and drops some. Among approximately 160,000 clones listed, 75% to 80% were seen once. The specimen sequenced was PBMCs. These receptors were obtained from a male donor in good health and CMV-seronegative.

This clone has more than one count but fewer than ten. The chain links TRBV12-5 to TRBJ1-1, with 7 bases fitting TRBD1. Germline V gene lookup returns CDR1 LGHNT and CDR2 FRNRAP. The CDR3 covers 16 residues. The V and J ends lost 3 bases and 2 bases, in that order; junction bases with no gene match: 9. CDR3 residues: CASGLFQGVPNTEAFF. As DNA, the CDR3 is TGTGCTAGTGGTTTATTCCAGGGGGTGCCCAACACTGAAGCTTTCTTT. Complete variable domain (other parts from reference TRBV12-5 and TRBJ1-1): DARVTQTPRHKVTEMGQEVTMRCQPILGHNTVFWYRQTMMQGLELLAYFRNRAPLDDSGMPKDRFSAEMPDATLATLKIQPSEPRDSAVYFCASGLFQGVPNTEAFFGQGTRLTVV.

The chain couples TRBV5-1 to TRBJ2-7, with 11 nucleotides matching TRBD1. Germline lookup yields CDR1 SGHRS and CDR2 YFSETQ. V gave up 0 bases and J gave up 4 bases; unmatched junction bases: 0. The CDR3 totals 14 residues. CDR3 coding DNA: TGCGCCAGCAGCTTGGGGGACAGGGGGTACGAGCAGTACTTC. This sequence encodes CASSLGDRGYEQYF.

This chain uses TRBV6-1 with TRBJ2-2, with TRBD1 as a possible D gene (7 bases). Germline CDR1 is MNHNS and CDR2 is SASEGT. This CDR3 spans 14 amino acids. V was trimmed by 2 bases and J by 6 bases, leaving 10 bases between them. The CDR3 region has the DNA TGTGCCAGCAGTGAAATCAGGGGGGCCGGGGAGCTGTTTTTT. This encodes CASSEIRGAGELFF.

The J gene is TRBJ2-3, the V gene TRBV7-6; D remains unclear. The CDR3 spans 15 residues. The germline V and J ends were trimmed by 5 bases and 0 bases, with 12 bases remaining between them. Germline V gene sequence: CDR1 SGHVS, CDR2 FNYEAQ. The CDR3 nucleotides read TGTGCCAGCAGCGTCCCAGGCCTAAGCACAGATACGCAGTATTTT. Translation gives CASSVPGLSTDTQYF.

The genes are TRBV11-2 and TRBJ1-2, with a tentative D call TRBD1 (6 bases). V shed 1 base and J shed 8 bases, with 11 bases lying between them. The germline CDR1 and CDR2 sequences are SGHAT and FQNNGV. CDR3 length equals 13 residues. The CDR3 coding sequence is TGTGCCAGCAGCTTAGTCAGGGGATTAGGCTACACCTTC. Translation: CASSLVRGLGYTF. The variable domain in full, completed from reference TRBV11-2 and TRBJ1-2, reads EAGVAQSPRYKIIEKRQSVAFWCNPISGHATLYWYQQILGQGPKLLIQFQNNGVVDDSQLPKDRFSAERLKGVDSTLKIQPAKLEDSAVYLCASSLVRGLGYTFGSGTRLTVV.

The count of this clone is one. V and J are TRBV4-2 and TRBJ2-5, with 9 bases lining up with TRBD1. The V gene's germline CDR1 is LGHNA and CDR2 YNFKEQ. The CDR3 totals 14 residues. Unmatched junction bases numbered 0, after V lost 1 base and J lost 3 bases. CDR3 in DNA: TGTGCCAGCAGCCAAGGGACAGGGGAAGAGACCCAGTACTTC. It encodes CASSQGTGEETQYF.

This chain links TRBV2 with TRBJ1-2; TRBD1 might be the D (6 bases). The CDR3 loop spans 12 amino acids. Germline V gene sequence: CDR1 SNHLY, CDR2 FYNNEI. V was clipped by 10 bases and J by 4 bases, with 13 bases between them. CDR3 protein: CAIRTATYGYTF. The CDR3 region has the DNA TGTGCCATCCGGACAGCGACCTATGGCTACACCTTC.